One sample yielded the 13 T cell receptor beta chains listed below, sequenced in a study of cytomegalovirus exposure and HLA in healthy donors. Libraries were prepared by immunoSEQ multiplex PCR; TCRdb keeps only in-frame clonotypes and omits some of them. The profile shows 150,000 to 180,000 clones, just over 85% of them singletons. Sequencing input: PBMCs. Receptors were obtained from a human donor in good health.

The chain employs TRBV28 and TRBJ1-2; possible D gene TRBD1, 5 bases. Germline V gene sequence: CDR1 MDHEN, CDR2 SYDVKM. This CDR3 contains 16 residues. Trimming took 4 bases from V and 8 from J, leaving 23 bases between them. CDR3 region: CASSSRAGWSRRGYTF. Written as DNA, the CDR3 is TGTGCCAGCAGTTCCAGGGCAGGGTGGTCACGGCGAGGCTACACCTTC.

This clone was detected once. The chain is built from TRBV7-2 and TRBJ2-7, with TRBD2 identical over 8 bases. The CDR3 length is 18 residues. The germline gives CDR1 SGHTA, CDR2 FQGNSA. After removal of 1 base from V and 1 base from J, the junction contained 12 bases not matched to a gene. CDR3 loop: CASSLGPGAGGRSYEQYF. The CDR3 DNA is TGTGCCAGCAGCTTAGGCCCAGGGGCGGGGGGAAGGTCCTACGAGCAGTACTTC. Supplemented by reference TRBV7-2 and TRBJ2-7, the full variable domain reads GAGVSQSPSNKVTEKGKDVELRCDPISGHTALYWYRQSLGQGLEFLIYFQGNSAPDKSGLPSDRFSAERTGGSVSTLTIQRTQQEDSAVYLCASSLGPGAGGRSYEQYFGPGTRLTVT.

The genes are TRBV11-2 and TRBJ1-3; no reliable D call. Per germline, CDR1 SGHAT and CDR2 FQNNGV. The CDR3 sequence is 15 residues long. V shed 2 bases and J shed 1 base, with 9 bases lying between them. This chain's CDR3 is CASSLRGKSGNTIYF. The CDR3 DNA reads TGTGCCAGCAGCTTACGCGGGAAATCTGGAAACACCATATATTTT.

The V gene is TRBV28, the J gene TRBJ2-3, with D perhaps matching TRBD2 (6 bases). V shed 10 bases and J shed 3 bases, with 17 bases lying between them. Germline-derived CDR1 and CDR2 are MDHEN and SYDVKM. This CDR3 is 14 amino acids long. The CDR3 spells CATIGGPATDTQYF. The CDR3 nucleotides are TGTGCCACCATAGGAGGGCCAGCGACAGATACGCAGTATTTT.

The rearrangement links TRBV11-2 to TRBJ2-6; maybe TRBD1 (6 bases). Germline V gives CDR1 SGHAT, CDR2 FQNNGV. The length of the CDR3 is 17 residues. V was cut by 1 base and J by 7 bases, with 17 bases left in between. The CDR3 region has the DNA TGTGCCAGCAGCTTAGGTCCCACAGGGAAGAGTGCCAACGTCCTGACTTTC. Translated, it gives CASSLGPTGKSANVLTF.

The rearrangement joins TRBV5-6 to TRBJ2-3; maybe TRBD1 (6 bases). Per germline, CDR1 SGHDT and CDR2 YYEEEE. The V end was cut by 4 bases, the J end by 6 bases, with 12 bases between. CDR3 length: 13 residues. The CDR3 loop is CASSPLRGDTQYF. In DNA form, the CDR3 reads TGTGCCAGCAGCCCGCTGAGGGGGGATACGCAGTATTTT.

This sequence joins TRBV6-5 and TRBJ1-1; 10 bases line up with TRBD1. CDR1 and CDR2 from the germline V gene are MNHEY and SVGAGI. The CDR3 is 15 amino acids. V gave up 5 bases and J gave up 3 bases; unmatched junction bases: 6. The CDR3 nucleotides are TGTGCCAGCAGTCCTTGGACAGGGGGGGACACTGAAGCTTTCTTT. It translates to CASSPWTGGDTEAFF.

This clone showed up just a few times. V and J are TRBV7-8 and TRBJ2-7, with TRBD2 matching 7 bases. Germline-derived CDR1 and CDR2 are SGHVS and FQNEAQ. This CDR3 comprises 15 residues. V trimming: 0 bases; J trimming: 5 bases; junction bases outside the gene matches: 7. CDR3 in amino acids: CASSLAGGRADEQYF. The CDR3 DNA sequence: TGTGCCAGCAGCTTAGCTGGGGGGAGGGCTGACGAGCAGTACTTC.

The gene calls are TRBV6-5 and TRBJ2-7; possibly TRBD1 for D (7 bases). The CDR3 spans 13 residues. Trimming cost V 6 bases and J 3 bases, with 12 bases left between them. Germline values: CDR1 MNHEY, CDR2 SVGAGI. The CDR3 protein is CASRSGGSYEQYF. Here the CDR3 DNA reads TGTGCCAGCAGATCAGGGGGGAGCTACGAGCAGTACTTC.

The rearrangement links TRBV7-2 to TRBJ2-1; TRBD2 aligns across 10 bases. The CDR3 consists of 15 residues. Germline CDR1 and CDR2: SGHTA and FQGNSA. V gave up 2 bases and J gave up 8 bases; unmatched junction bases: 6. The CDR3 region has the DNA TGTGCCAGCAGCTTAAGGGGGCTAGCGGGGGATGAGCAGTTCTTC. It codes for CASSLRGLAGDEQFF. Combining the CDR3 with reference TRBV7-2 and TRBJ2-1 gives the whole variable domain GAGVSQSPSNKVTEKGKDVELRCDPISGHTALYWYRQSLGQGLEFLIYFQGNSAPDKSGLPSDRFSAERTGGSVSTLTIQRTQQEDSAVYLCASSLRGLAGDEQFFGPGTRLTVL.

The V call is TRBV5-5, the J call TRBJ2-6, with TRBD1 identical over 9 bases. The junction had 4 bases not matched to a gene; V was cut back by 0 bases and J by 0 bases. The CDR3 covers 18 residues. Germline V gives CDR1 SGHKS, CDR2 YYEKEE (reference sequence). In DNA, the CDR3 is TGTGCCAGCAGCTTGGTTAGACAGGGGGTCTCTGGGGCCAACGTCCTGACTTTC. It encodes CASSLVRQGVSGANVLTF.

This chain links TRBV15 with TRBJ2-1, with 10 bases identical to TRBD2. V trimming: 1 base; J trimming: 8 bases; junction bases outside the gene matches: 5. The germline V gene encodes CDR1 LNHNV and CDR2 YYDKDF (reference sequence). This CDR3 region has 15 residues. CDR3 protein: CATSRAGTSAYEQFF. DNA of the CDR3: TGTGCCACCAGCAGAGCCGGGACTAGCGCCTATGAGCAGTTCTTC.

V gene TRBV5-1 combines with J gene TRBJ1-1; 8 bases line up with TRBD1. The germline gives CDR1 SGHRS, CDR2 YFSETQ. The junction had 11 bases not matched to a gene; V was cut back by 3 bases and J by 1 base. The CDR3 is made up of 17 amino acids. The DNA for the CDR3 is TGCGCCAGCAGCTACAATCCAGGGGGCGTAGGGAACACTGAAGCTTTCTTT. Its protein product is CASSYNPGGVGNTEAFF.